This TCR beta chain was found in a study of T cells after posttransplantation cyclophosphamide. Overall study results and limits: After PTCy, TRB diversity resembled that of CNI/methotrexate controls. TRB overlap between skin or GI tissue T cells and blood was limited.

Assay: immunoSEQ multiplex PCR; the TCRdb copy retains only in-frame clones and omits some. This sample includes some 12,000 clones with no singletons; its ten biggest clones take up roughly 27%. Cyclophosphamide on days +3 and +4 followed busulfan-fludarabine conditioning and a marrow graft. Of note for this clone: The antigen is not known.

The input for sequencing was PBMCs, taken after allogeneic stem cell transplant with posttransplant cyclophosphamide. The source of this sequence is a female patient in her 40s who received an allogeneic stem cell transplant from a related donor, was CMV-positive, and had acute GVHD only. Some of these T cells may belong to the graft donor.

For the CDR3, the DNA is TGTGCCAGCAGCTTAGGTGGCGGCCGGGGCACCGGGGAGCTGTTTTTT. It is translated as CASSLGGGRGTGELFF. V is TRBV7-2 and J is TRBJ2-2; TRBD2 might be the D (5 bases). CDR3 length: 16 residues. V dropped 1 base and J dropped 4 bases, with 13 bases sitting between them. CDR1 SGHTA and CDR2 FQGNSA come from the germline V gene.